The clone carrying this TCR beta chain occurred a few times. What it recognizes is unknown. Two replicates of roughly 200 ng each gave 400 ng DNA per sample, survey resolution. Method: immunoSEQ multiplex PCR; TCRdb's copy keeps in-frame clones and lacks some. This table has 5,500 to 6,500 clones, 80% to 90% appearing once. These data originate in a study of hypomethylating agent response in myelodysplastic syndrome. Background on the study: Of the myelodysplastic syndrome patients, eight to ten were male, 2 female.

The CDR3 totals 14 residues. The V end was cut by 0 bases, the J end by 5 bases, with 12 bases between. Germline CDR1 SGHTS, CDR2 YDEGEE. Study-wide findings and caveats: Non-responders showed more contracted clonotypes post-treatment, while responders showed more novel ones. Across all patients and within response groups, hypomethylating treatment left richness, diversity and clonality without significant change.

The sample here was bone marrow, taken before or after starting hypomethylating agent treatment for myelodysplastic syndrome (not recorded which). The genes are TRBV5-8 and TRBJ2-7, with D unclear. This TCR derives from a human donor with myelodysplastic syndrome. The CDR3 DNA follows: TGTGCCAGCAGCTTGGGACGTCCCGCGGACGAGCAGTACTTC. Protein product: CASSLGRPADEQYF.